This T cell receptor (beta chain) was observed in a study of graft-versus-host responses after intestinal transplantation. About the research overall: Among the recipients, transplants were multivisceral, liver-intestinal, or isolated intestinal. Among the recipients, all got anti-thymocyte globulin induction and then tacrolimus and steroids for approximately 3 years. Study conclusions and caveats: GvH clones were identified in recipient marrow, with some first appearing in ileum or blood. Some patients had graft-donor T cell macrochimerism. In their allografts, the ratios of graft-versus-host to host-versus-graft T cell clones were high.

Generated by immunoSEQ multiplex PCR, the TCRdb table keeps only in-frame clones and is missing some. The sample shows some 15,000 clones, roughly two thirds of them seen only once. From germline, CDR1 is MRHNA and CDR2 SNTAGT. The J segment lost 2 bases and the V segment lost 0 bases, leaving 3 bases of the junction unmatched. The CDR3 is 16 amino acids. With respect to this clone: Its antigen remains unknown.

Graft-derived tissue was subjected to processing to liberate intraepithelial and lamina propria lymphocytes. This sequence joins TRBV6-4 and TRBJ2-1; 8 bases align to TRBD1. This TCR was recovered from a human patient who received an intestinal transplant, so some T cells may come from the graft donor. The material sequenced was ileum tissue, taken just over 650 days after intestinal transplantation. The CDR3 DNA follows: TGTGCCAGCAGTGACTCCGACAGGGGACCCTACAATGAGCAGTTCTTC. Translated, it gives CASSDSDRGPYNEQFF.